The rows below give T cell receptor beta chains drawn from one sample of a study of blood T cell repertoires in COVID-19. Data came from immunoSEQ multiplex PCR; TCRdb stores just in-frame clones and leaves some out. The sample lists 90,000 to 150,000 clones, about 91% seen once, with about 1% in the top ten. Material for sequencing was peripheral blood. These receptors all stem from a woman in her 50s with active or convalescent COVID-19. The CDR3 runs from the conserved cysteine through the conserved F or W. Each record gives: V gene, J gene, D gene, clone size, CDR3 protein, CDR3 DNA. A D gene is named only where the DNA matches it firmly. Where a row states a size, it is once, few, many or the class of an expanded clone; other rows omit it.

TRBV30	TRBJ2-2	NA	once	CAWVGVGNTGELFF	TGTGCCTGGGTAGGGGTCGGGAACACCGGGGAGCTGTTTTTT
TRBV5-1	TRBJ2-5	NA	few	CASGQGSVETQYF	TGCGCCAGCGGCCAGGGGAGTGTGGAGACCCAGTACTTC
TRBV7-2	TRBJ2-3	NA	NA	CASSPQTSDTQYF	TGTGCCAGCAGCCCGCAAACTAGTGATACGCAGTATTTT
TRBV3-1/TRBV3-2	TRBJ1-2	TRBD1	NA	CASSHLLPGQGKKGYTF	TGTGCCAGCAGTCACCTCCTCCCGGGACAGGGGAAGAAAGGCTACACCTTC
TRBV24-1	TRBJ2-2	TRBD1	NA	CATSDRGQGTGELFF	TGTGCCACCAGTGATCGGGGACAGGGGACCGGGGAGCTGTTTTTT
TRBV21-1	TRBJ1-5	NA	NA	CASTPSKQGTPRDSNQPQHF	TGTGCCAGCACCCCTTCAAAACAGGGGACGCCAAGGGATAGCAATCAGCCCCAGCATTTT
TRBV28	TRBJ2-7	TRBD2	few	CASSLRTSGVLRQYF	TGTGCCAGCAGTCTCCGGACTAGCGGAGTGTTGCGGCAGTACTTC
TRBV4-1	TRBJ1-2	NA	NA	CASSQGGGPGYGYTF	TGCGCCAGCAGCCAAGGGGGCGGTCCTGGGTATGGCTACACCTTC
TRBV4-2	TRBJ2-2	TRBD2	NA	CASSHTAGGLDVGTGELFF	TGTGCCAGCAGCCATACGGCGGGGGGTCTGGACGTGGGAACCGGGGAGCTGTTTTTT
TRBV7-3	TRBJ1-1	TRBD1	NA	CASSMGQGNAEAFF	TGTGCCAGCAGCATGGGACAGGGGAACGCTGAAGCTTTCTTT
TRBV25-1	TRBJ2-7	NA	NA	CASTSTRVRTYEQYF	TGTGCCAGCACCTCGACGCGGGTGAGGACCTACGAGCAGTACTTC
TRBV12-3/TRBV12-4	TRBJ2-5	TRBD2	NA	CASSFTGGETQYF	TGTGCCAGCAGTTTCACCGGGGGGGAGACCCAGTACTTC
TRBV5-1	TRBJ2-1	TRBD2	NA	CASSAGGLAGGPGEQFF	TGCGCCAGCAGCGCGGGAGGACTAGCGGGAGGGCCGGGTGAGCAGTTCTTC
TRBV6-2/TRBV6-3	TRBJ2-2	TRBD2	NA	CASSYGGGNTGELFF	TGTGCCAGCAGTTACGGGGGGGGTAACACCGGGGAGCTGTTTTTT
TRBV20-1	TRBJ2-7	NA	NA	CSARGASEQYF	TGCAGTGCTAGGGGAGCGAGCGAGCAGTACTTC
TRBV19	TRBJ1-4	NA	few	CASSPIGGNEKLFF	TGTGCCAGTAGTCCTATAGGGGGTAATGAAAAACTGTTTTTT
TRBV5-4	TRBJ1-2	NA	NA	CASSASSRGSSANYGYTF	TGTGCCAGCTCGGCTTCAAGCAGGGGCTCCTCAGCTAACTATGGCTACACCTTC
TRBV11-3	TRBJ2-1	TRBD1	NA	CASSLGGQGTDEQFF	TGTGCCAGCAGCTTAGGGGGACAGGGGACCGATGAGCAGTTCTTC
TRBV5-1	TRBJ2-7	NA	NA	CASSSGLGNLGGEQYF	TGCGCCAGCAGCTCGGGACTTGGAAACCTGGGGGGCGAGCAGTACTTC
TRBV2	TRBJ1-1	NA	few	CASSPTMNTEAFF	TGTGCCAGCAGTCCCACTATGAACACTGAAGCTTTCTTT
TRBV5-1	TRBJ2-1	TRBD2	few	CASSLGLADRSYNEQFF	TGCGCCAGCAGCTTGGGACTAGCGGATCGCTCCTACAATGAGCAGTTCTTC
TRBV19	TRBJ2-7	TRBD2	NA	CASSTTSGSTYEQYF	TGTGCCAGTAGTACGACTAGCGGGAGTACCTACGAGCAGTACTTC
TRBV6-2/TRBV6-3	TRBJ2-7	NA	few	CASSSPAGSSYEQYF	TGTGCCAGCAGTTCCCCGGCAGGCAGCTCCTACGAGCAGTACTTC
TRBV30	TRBJ1-2	NA	once	CAWSGYDNTNYGYTF	TGTGCCTGGAGTGGATATGACAACACTAACTATGGCTACACCTTC
TRBV5-8	TRBJ1-2	NA	NA	CASSFPGVHGYTF	TGTGCCAGCAGCTTCCCGGGGGTCCATGGCTACACCTTC
TRBV28	TRBJ1-2	TRBD1	NA	CASRFGGTVYGYTF	TGTGCCAGCAGATTCGGCGGGACAGTCTATGGCTACACCTTC
TRBV30	TRBJ1-1	NA	NA	CAWRFGSNTEAFF	TGTGCCTGGAGATTCGGTTCGAACACTGAAGCTTTCTTT
TRBV6-2/TRBV6-3	TRBJ2-7	NA	NA	CASSYSSGRPYEQYF	TGTGCCAGCAGTTACTCATCGGGGAGACCCTACGAGCAGTACTTC
TRBV5-4	TRBJ2-2	TRBD1	NA	CASSTTRGRETGELFF	TGTGCCAGCAGCACTACCAGGGGGCGAGAGACCGGGGAGCTGTTTTTT
TRBV27	TRBJ2-7	TRBD2	NA	CASSVTSGIDEQYF	TGTGCCAGCAGTGTTACTAGCGGGATTGACGAGCAGTACTTC
TRBV3-1/TRBV3-2	TRBJ1-1	TRBD1	NA	CASSNRGLGTEAFF	TGTGCCAGCAGCAACAGGGGGTTAGGCACTGAAGCTTTCTTT
TRBV5-1	TRBJ2-1	NA	NA	CASSSLESIYNEQFF	TGCGCCAGCAGTTCTCTAGAATCCATATATAATGAGCAGTTCTTC
TRBV24-1	TRBJ1-2	TRBD1	NA	CATSGWRGRVYGYTF	TGTGCCACCAGTGGATGGAGGGGGCGCGTTTATGGCTACACCTTC
TRBV6-2/TRBV6-3	TRBJ2-2	TRBD2	NA	CASSYPRGGAPRELFF	TGTGCCAGCAGTTACCCCCGCGGGGGAGCACCCCGGGAGCTGTTTTTT
TRBV6-2/TRBV6-3	TRBJ2-3	TRBD1	few	CASSSHGTGSTDTQYF	TGTGCCAGCAGTTCCCACGGGACAGGGAGCACAGATACGCAGTATTTT
TRBV2	TRBJ2-1	TRBD1	NA	CASSEAGQGAYNEQFF	TGTGCCAGCAGTGAAGCCGGACAGGGGGCCTACAATGAGCAGTTCTTC
TRBV5-3	TRBJ1-1	NA	NA	CARSLAGVYTEAFF	TGTGCCAGAAGCTTGGCCGGGGTATACACTGAAGCTTTCTTT